The 7 T cell receptor beta chains listed next were all sequenced from one sample in a study of blood T cell repertoires in COVID-19. Method: immunoSEQ multiplex PCR; TCRdb's copy keeps in-frame clones and lacks some. The table lists approximately 94,000 clones, approximately 86% of them singletons. The sample was peripheral blood. The source is a woman in her seventies with acute or convalescent COVID-19.

The chain has TRBV2 and TRBJ1-5, with D tentatively TRBD1 (6 bases). CDR3 length: 14 amino acids. Germline V gene sequence: CDR1 SNHLY, CDR2 FYNNEI. V was shortened by 3 bases and J by 2 bases, with 8 bases between the two germline ends. DNA of the CDR3: TGTGCCAGCAGTGAGGGGGCCGGCAATCAGCCCCAGCATTTT. Its protein product is CASSEGAGNQPQHF.

The chain is built from TRBV11-2 and TRBJ2-7; a weak D match, TRBD2 (5 bases). The CDR3 extends over 14 amino acids. Germline CDR1 is SGHAT and CDR2 is FQNNGV. Trimming pared 5 bases from V and 1 base from J, leaving 12 bases between. This CDR3 is CASSRLRGSYEQYF. In DNA form, the CDR3 reads TGTGCCAGCAGCAGGCTTAGAGGGTCCTACGAGCAGTACTTC.

The genes are TRBV5-4 and TRBJ2-2, with 8 positions matching TRBD2. Germline CDR1 is SGHNT and CDR2 is YYREEE (reference sequence). The CDR3 has 15 amino acids. V trimming: 0 bases; J trimming: 4 bases; junction bases outside the gene matches: 2. CDR3 coding DNA: TGTGCCAGCAGCTTGGCGGGAGGGTTCACCGGGGAGCTGTTTTTT. Translated, it gives CASSLAGGFTGELFF. The complete variable domain, with remaining parts taken from reference TRBV5-4 and TRBJ2-2, reads ETGVTQSPTHLIKTRGQQVTLRCSSQSGHNTVSWYQQALGQGPQFIFQYYREEENGRGNFPPRFSGLQFPNYSSELNVNALELDDSALYLCASSLAGGFTGELFFGEGSRLTVL.

The rearrangement links TRBV27 to TRBJ2-7, with 8 bases lining up with TRBD1. V was clipped by 4 bases and J by 3 bases; unmatched bases: 5. This CDR3 has 14 residues. CDR1 and CDR2 from the germline V gene are MNHEY and SMNVEV (reference sequence). DNA for the CDR3: TGTGCCAGCAGTTCTGCAGGGACAGGCTACGAGCAGTACTTC. Translating it yields CASSSAGTGYEQYF.

This sequence joins TRBV5-1 and TRBJ1-1, with a tentative D call TRBD1 (6 bases). The germline V and J ends were trimmed by 1 base and 5 bases, with 9 bases remaining between them. Germline V gene lookup returns CDR1 SGHRS and CDR2 YFSETQ. The CDR3 contains 13 residues. The chain's CDR3 is CASSLTQGTEAFF. The CDR3 DNA reads as TGCGCCAGCAGCTTGACGCAGGGGACTGAAGCTTTCTTT.

The chain uses TRBV15 and TRBJ1-3, with D perhaps TRBD1 (6 bases). Germline values: CDR1 LNHNV, CDR2 YYDKDF (reference sequence). This CDR3 comprises 16 residues. V gave up 0 bases and J gave up 1 base, with 10 bases separating them. The CDR3 sequence is CATSRDLGTSGNTIYF. CDR3 nucleotide sequence: TGTGCCACCAGCAGAGATCTCGGGACATCTGGAAACACCATATATTTT.

The genes are TRBV24-1 and TRBJ1-2; the D gene is possibly TRBD1 (5 bases). The CDR3 consists of 14 residues. V shed 2 bases and J shed 8 bases, with 14 bases lying between them. Germline CDR1 KGHDR, CDR2 SFDVKD. Here the CDR3 DNA reads TGTGCCACCAGTGATTCCACAGGTGGTCGAGGCTACACCTTC. Residues: CATSDSTGGRGYTF.